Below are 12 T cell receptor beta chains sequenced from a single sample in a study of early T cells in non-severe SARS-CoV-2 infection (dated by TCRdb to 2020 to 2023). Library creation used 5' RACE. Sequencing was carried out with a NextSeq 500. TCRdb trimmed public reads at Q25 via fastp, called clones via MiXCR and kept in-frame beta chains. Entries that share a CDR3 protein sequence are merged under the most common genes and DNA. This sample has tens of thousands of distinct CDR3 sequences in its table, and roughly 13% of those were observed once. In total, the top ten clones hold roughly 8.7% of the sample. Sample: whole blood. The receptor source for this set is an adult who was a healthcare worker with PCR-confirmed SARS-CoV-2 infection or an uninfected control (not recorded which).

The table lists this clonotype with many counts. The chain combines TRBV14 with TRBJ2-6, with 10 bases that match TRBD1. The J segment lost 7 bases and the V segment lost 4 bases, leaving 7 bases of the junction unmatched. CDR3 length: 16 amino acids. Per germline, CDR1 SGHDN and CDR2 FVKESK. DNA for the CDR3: TGTGCCAGCAGCCTTTATGGGACAGGGGAAGCCAACGTCCTGACTTTC. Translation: CASSLYGTGEANVLTF.

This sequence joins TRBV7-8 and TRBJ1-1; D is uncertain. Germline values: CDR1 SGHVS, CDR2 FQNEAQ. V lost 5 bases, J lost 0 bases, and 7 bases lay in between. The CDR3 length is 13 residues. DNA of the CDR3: TGTGCCAGCAGCAGTGATATGAACACTGAAGCTTTCTTT. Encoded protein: CASSSDMNTEAFF.

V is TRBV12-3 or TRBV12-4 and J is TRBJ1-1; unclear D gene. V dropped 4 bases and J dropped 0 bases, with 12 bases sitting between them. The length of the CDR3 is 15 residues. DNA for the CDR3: TGTGCCAGCAGTTCGAACAGTATGGTGAACACTGAAGCTTTCTTT. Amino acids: CASSSNSMVNTEAFF.

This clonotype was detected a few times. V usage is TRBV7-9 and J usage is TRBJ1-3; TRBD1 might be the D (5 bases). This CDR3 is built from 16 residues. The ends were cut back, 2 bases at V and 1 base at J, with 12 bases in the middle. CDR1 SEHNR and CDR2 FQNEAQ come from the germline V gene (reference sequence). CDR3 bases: TGTGCCAGCAGCTTATTCGGCAGGGCGTCTGGAAACACCATATATTTT. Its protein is CASSLFGRASGNTIYF.

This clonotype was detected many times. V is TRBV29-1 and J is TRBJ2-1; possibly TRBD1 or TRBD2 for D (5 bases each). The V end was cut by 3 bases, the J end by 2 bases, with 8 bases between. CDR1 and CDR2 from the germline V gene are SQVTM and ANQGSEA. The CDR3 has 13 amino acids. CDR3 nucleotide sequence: TGCAGCGTTGAGGAGGACACCTACAATGAGCAGTTCTTC. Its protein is CSVEEDTYNEQFF.

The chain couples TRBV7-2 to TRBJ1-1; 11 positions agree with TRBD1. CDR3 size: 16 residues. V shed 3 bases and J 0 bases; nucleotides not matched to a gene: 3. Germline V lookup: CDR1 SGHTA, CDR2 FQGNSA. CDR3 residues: CASSFWDRGMNTEAFF. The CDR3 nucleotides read TGTGCCAGCAGCTTCTGGGACAGGGGGATGAACACTGAAGCTTTCTTT.

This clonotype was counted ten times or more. In DNA, the CDR3 is TGTGCCAGCAGCCCAGGAGGACAGGGGGGCGCTGAAGCTTTCTTT. It yields the protein CASSPGGQGGAEAFF. The chain couples TRBV9 to TRBJ1-1; 10 bases match TRBD1. The CDR3 sequence is 15 residues long. Germline loops: CDR1 SGDLS, CDR2 YYNGEE. The V gene end was trimmed by 4 bases and the J gene end by 6 bases; junction bases not matched to a gene: 9. Full variable domain (rest looked up from reference TRBV9 and TRBJ1-1): DSGVTQTPKHLITATGQRVTLRCSPRSGDLSVYWYQQSLDQGLQFLIQYYNGEERAKGNILERFSAQQFPDLHSELNLSSLELGDSALYFCASSPGGQGGAEAFFGQGTRLTVV.

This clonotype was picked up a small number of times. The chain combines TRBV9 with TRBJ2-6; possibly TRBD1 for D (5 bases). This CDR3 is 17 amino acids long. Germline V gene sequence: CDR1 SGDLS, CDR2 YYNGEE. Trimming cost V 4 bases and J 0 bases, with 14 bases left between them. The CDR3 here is CASSKTGDPSGANVLTF. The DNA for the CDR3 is TGTGCCAGCAGCAAAACAGGTGACCCCTCTGGGGCCAACGTCCTGACTTTC.

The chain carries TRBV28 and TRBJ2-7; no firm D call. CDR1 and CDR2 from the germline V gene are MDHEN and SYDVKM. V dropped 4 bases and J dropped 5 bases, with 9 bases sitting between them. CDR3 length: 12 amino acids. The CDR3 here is CASSSDKDEQYF. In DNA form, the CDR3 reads TGTGCCAGCAGTTCCGATAAGGACGAGCAGTACTTC.

As DNA, the CDR3 is TGTGCCAGCAGCGGAACAGGGGTGACTGAAGCTTTCTTT. Translation gives CASSGTGVTEAFF. V is TRBV9 and J is TRBJ1-1; TRBD1 agrees at 7 bases. The germline CDR1 and CDR2 sequences are SGDLS and YYNGEE. This CDR3 region has 13 residues. The V segment lost 3 bases and the J segment 5 bases; nucleotides outside the gene matches: 4.

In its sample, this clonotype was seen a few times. The CDR3 here is CASSATSGRAEEQYF. CDR3 DNA: TGTGCCAGCAGCGCGACTAGCGGGAGGGCGGAAGAGCAGTACTTC. The chain uses TRBV5-5 and TRBJ2-7, with 14 positions matching TRBD2. The CDR3 consists of 15 residues. J gave up 7 bases and V 4 bases, and 7 bases lay outside the gene matches. Germline CDR1 is SGHKS and CDR2 is YYEKEE (reference sequence).

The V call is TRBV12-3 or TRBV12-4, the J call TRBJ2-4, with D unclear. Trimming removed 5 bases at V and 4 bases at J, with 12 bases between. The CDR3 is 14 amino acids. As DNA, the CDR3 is TGTGCCAGCAGTCCCTTTCTGGAGAAAAACATTCAGTACTTC. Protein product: CASSPFLEKNIQYF.